Described below is a single TCR beta chain sequence and its context. CDR1 is LNHNV, CDR2 YYDKDF, per germline (reference sequence). V lost 1 base to trimming and J lost 0 bases, with 10 bases between them. The CDR3 runs to 17 residues. This record comes from a study of blood T cell repertoires in COVID-19. Study context: The samples span acute and convalescent COVID-19 from the United States, Italy and Spain. T cells, B-cell-depleted T cells, or PBMCs provided the cDNA or gDNA that served as material.

Under the authors' procedure: Nucleated cell counts were estimated from reference gene primer amplification. The data were produced by immunoSEQ multiplex PCR, yet TCRdb's version contains in-frame clones alone and is incomplete. The V and J calls and the clone size are those of that table, but D and trimming were determined from the DNA. Counted here are about 69,000 clones, over 75% occurring once; the ten biggest clones make up 2.5% to 3.5%. The chain has TRBV15 and TRBJ2-6; D may be TRBD2 (5 bases). The TCR comes from a man older than 75 with acute or convalescent COVID-19. What was sequenced was peripheral blood. CDR3 DNA: TGTGCCACCAGCAGAGCTAACGGACTCTCTGGGGCCAACGTCCTGACTTTC. Protein product: CATSRANGLSGANVLTF.